The clone carrying this T cell receptor (beta chain) was observed at least ten times. V was pared by 5 bases and J by 5 bases, with 7 bases of the junction left unmatched. This CDR3 region has 14 residues. Germline CDR1 SGHAT, CDR2 FQNNGV. The data originate from a study of T cells after yellow fever vaccination. TCRdb redid the calling of the 5' RACE reads with MiXCR, one entry per CDR3 protein. The profile covers just under 30,000 distinct CDR3 sequences, with more than 5% appearing a single time and more than 40% taken by the ten largest. The material sequenced was CD8+ T cells sorted from PBMCs, taken 10 days after the yellow fever booster vaccination. The V call is TRBV11-2, the J call TRBJ2-5; TRBD2 matches 8 bases. This clonotype was obtained from a man between 25 and 39 years old who received the YFV17D yellow fever vaccine. As DNA, the CDR3 is TGTGCCAGCAGCCACCTAGCGGGCGCGGAGACCCAGTACTTC. This sequence encodes CASSHLAGAETQYF.